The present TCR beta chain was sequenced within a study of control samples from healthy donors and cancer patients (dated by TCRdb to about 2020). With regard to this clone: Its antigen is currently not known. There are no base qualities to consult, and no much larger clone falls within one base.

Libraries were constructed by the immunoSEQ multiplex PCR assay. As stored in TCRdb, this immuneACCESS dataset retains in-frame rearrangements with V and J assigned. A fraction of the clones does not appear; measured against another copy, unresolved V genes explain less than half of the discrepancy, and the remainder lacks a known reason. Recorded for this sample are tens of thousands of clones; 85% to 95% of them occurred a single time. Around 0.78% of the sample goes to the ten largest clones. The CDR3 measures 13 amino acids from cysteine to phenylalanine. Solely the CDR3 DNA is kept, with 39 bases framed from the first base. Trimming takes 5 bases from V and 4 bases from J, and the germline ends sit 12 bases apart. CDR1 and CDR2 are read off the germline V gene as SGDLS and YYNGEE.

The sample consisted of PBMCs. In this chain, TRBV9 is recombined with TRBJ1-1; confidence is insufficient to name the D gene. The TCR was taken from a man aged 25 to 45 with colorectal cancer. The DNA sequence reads TGTGCCAGCAGGGAGGGAGTGGCCACTGAAGCTTTCTTT. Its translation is CASREGVATEAFF.